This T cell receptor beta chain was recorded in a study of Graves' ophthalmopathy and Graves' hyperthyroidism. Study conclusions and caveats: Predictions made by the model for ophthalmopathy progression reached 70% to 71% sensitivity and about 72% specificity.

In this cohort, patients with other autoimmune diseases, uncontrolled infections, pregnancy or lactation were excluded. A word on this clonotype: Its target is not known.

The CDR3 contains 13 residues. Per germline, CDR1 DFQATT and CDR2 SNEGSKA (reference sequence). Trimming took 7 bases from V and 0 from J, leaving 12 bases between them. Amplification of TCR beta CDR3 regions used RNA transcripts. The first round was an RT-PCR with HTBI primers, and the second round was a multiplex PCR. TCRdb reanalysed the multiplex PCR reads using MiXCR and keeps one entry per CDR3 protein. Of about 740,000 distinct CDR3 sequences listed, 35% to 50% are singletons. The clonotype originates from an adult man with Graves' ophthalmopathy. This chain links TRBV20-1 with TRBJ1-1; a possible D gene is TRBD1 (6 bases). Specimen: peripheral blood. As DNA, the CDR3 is TGCAGTGGGAGGACAGCGATGAACACTGAAGCTTTCTTT. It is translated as CSGRTAMNTEAFF.